This T cell receptor beta chain was identified in a study of CD8+ T cells in alopecia areata. The study's findings and limits: Normal scalp showed lower clonality than lesional scalp, especially alopecia totalis/universalis. Although TCR sharing was seen in mice, sharing across patients was less clear, possibly for HLA-related reasons.

About this clone: Its antigen is currently unknown.

Sorting of CD4+ and CD8+ T cells was performed on PBMCs. This CDR3 has 16 amino acids. V was pared by 1 base and J by 5 bases, with 17 bases between. The germline CDR1 and CDR2 sequences are SGHDT and YYEEEE. Sequencing used cDNA as its template, made by extracting RNA and reverse transcribing it. Generated by immunoSEQ multiplex PCR, the TCRdb table keeps only in-frame clones and is missing some. Here the sample spans 150,000 or so clones, 55% to 65% being singletons. The TCR was taken from a human donor in good health. The chain recombines TRBV5-6 with TRBJ2-3; D possibly corresponds to TRBD1 (5 bases). The sample comprised CD4+ T cells sorted from blood. The CDR3 nucleotides read TGTGCCAGCAGCTTGTTCATAGGGGCCGTTAGAGATACGCAGTATTTT. This codes for CASSLFIGAVRDTQYF.